The clone carrying this TCR beta chain occurred many times. This sample is part of a study of T cells in Graves' hyperthyroidism and ophthalmopathy. Study in general: Blood was drawn when the patient was first diagnosed and still untreated.

Amplified TCR beta CDR3 regions derived from RNA transcripts. The TCR CDR3 first-round RT-PCR relied on the HTBI primer set. Each CDR3 protein is one row after TCRdb ran MiXCR on the multiplex PCR reads. Here the sample spans almost 250,000 distinct CDR3 sequences, approximately 25% being singletons. The sequenced sample consisted of blood. The sequence derives from a woman in her forties with Graves' ophthalmopathy.

CDR3 sequence: CASSISSSGPTNTGELFF. The CDR3 bases are TGTGCCAGCAGTATCTCCTCTAGCGGGCCTACGAACACCGGGGAGCTGTTTTTT. The rearrangement joins TRBV27 to TRBJ2-2; 8 bases are a match to TRBD2. From germline, CDR1 is MNHEY and CDR2 SMNVEV (reference sequence). The V and J ends lost 5 bases and 0 bases, in that order; junction bases with no gene match: 11. The CDR3 length is 18 residues.